Listed below are T cell receptor beta chains from one sample, sequenced in a study of technical replicates of blood from several donors. Data came from immunoSEQ multiplex PCR; TCRdb stores just in-frame clones and leaves some out. This table has tens of thousands of clones, around 96% appearing once. Sequenced sample: T cells isolated from PBMCs. These receptors all stem from a human donor in good health. Both conserved end residues are part of each CDR3.

j_gene: TRBJ2-2; v_gene: TRBV4-1; CDR3aa: CASSDRGNTGELFF
j_gene: TRBJ2-7; v_gene: TRBV5-6; CDR3aa: CASSLDPLLAGPEQYF
j_gene: TRBJ2-5; v_gene: TRBV7-9; CDR3aa: CASSLGTSGIETQYF
j_gene: TRBJ2-1; v_gene: TRBV29-1; CDR3aa: CSAAGTGGSNEQFF
j_gene: TRBJ2-7; v_gene: TRBV19; CDR3aa: CASSKNYRGDEQYF
j_gene: TRBJ2-1; v_gene: TRBV7-9; CDR3aa: CASSWTSGNEQFF
j_gene: TRBJ2-5; v_gene: TRBV19; CDR3aa: CASSIMGGETQYF
j_gene: TRBJ2-1; v_gene: TRBV11-2; CDR3aa: CASSLDQGSYNEQFF
j_gene: TRBJ2-1; v_gene: TRBV9; CDR3aa: CASSTPGTELLNEQFF
j_gene: TRBJ2-7; v_gene: TRBV19; CDR3aa: CASSSSGQGYEQYF
j_gene: TRBJ1-2; v_gene: TRBV7-9; CDR3aa: CASSSSGTAYGYTF
j_gene: TRBJ1-5; v_gene: TRBV6-5; CDR3aa: CASSWDRGNQPQHF
j_gene: TRBJ1-5; v_gene: TRBV2; CDR3aa: CASSDRGAGSNQPQHF
j_gene: TRBJ1-2; v_gene: TRBV6-1; CDR3aa: CASSTGDRVYGYTF
j_gene: TRBJ1-2; v_gene: TRBV30; CDR3aa: CAWSTGSQTNGYTF
j_gene: TRBJ2-3; v_gene: TRBV5-4; CDR3aa: CASSLVGGGPTDTQYF
j_gene: TRBJ2-7; v_gene: TRBV29-1; CDR3aa: CSGGQGAYEQYF
j_gene: TRBJ2-7; v_gene: TRBV5-1; CDR3aa: CASSERSGTGRHEQYF
j_gene: TRBJ2-5; v_gene: TRBV7-8; CDR3aa: CASSLGAQTQYF
j_gene: TRBJ2-7; v_gene: TRBV7-9; CDR3aa: CASSFRTVEQYF
j_gene: TRBJ2-5; v_gene: TRBV9; CDR3aa: CASNPRGSQGETQYF
j_gene: TRBJ2-3; v_gene: TRBV4-1; CDR3aa: CASSPSVGFSADTQYF
j_gene: TRBJ2-7; v_gene: TRBV11-3; CDR3aa: CASTRGGAGSYEQYF
j_gene: TRBJ2-7; v_gene: TRBV28; CDR3aa: CASTGTGGNEQYF
j_gene: TRBJ1-2; v_gene: TRBV28; CDR3aa: CASSSGQPGYGYTF
j_gene: TRBJ1-1; v_gene: TRBV29-1; CDR3aa: CSVYPGNTEAFF
j_gene: TRBJ2-1; v_gene: TRBV11-2; CDR3aa: CASSLAGTGRTNEQFF
j_gene: TRBJ1-5; v_gene: TRBV7-2; CDR3aa: CASSLERTGGGQPQHF
j_gene: TRBJ1-6; v_gene: TRBV4-1; CDR3aa: CASSQSPGVNNSPLHF
j_gene: TRBJ1-2; v_gene: TRBV27; CDR3aa: CASSIRQELNYGYTF
j_gene: TRBJ2-7; v_gene: TRBV5-1; CDR3aa: CASSLVVRQGYEQYF
j_gene: TRBJ2-7; v_gene: TRBV5-4; CDR3aa: CASSGGRANEQYF
j_gene: TRBJ1-5; v_gene: TRBV2; CDR3aa: CASSGGHQPQHF